The 4 T cell receptor beta chains reported below all come from one sample, sequenced in a study of blood T cells in healthy people across ages. The use of a sample-barcoded 5' primer and a J-beta primer mix characterized a second PCR of roughly 6 to 12 cycles. TCRdb used MiXCR to reprocess the 5' RACE reads, holding one entry per CDR3 protein. The table records under 2,000,000 distinct CDR3 sequences, 49% of them present only once. Sequences were obtained from blood. All receptors come from a woman in her thirties or forties in good health.

This clonotype has a count of ten or more. The chain joins TRBV7-2 to TRBJ2-3; 9 bases are a match to TRBD2. The CDR3 consists of 14 residues. The trim removed 6 bases at V and 0 bases at J, leaving 1 base unmatched. Per germline, CDR1 SGHTA and CDR2 FQGNSA. CDR3 protein: CASRRGGSTDTQYF. DNA for the CDR3: TGTGCCAGCAGGCGGGGGGGAAGCACAGATACGCAGTATTTT.

This clonotype came up many times. The chain couples TRBV28 to TRBJ2-4; 7 bases agree with TRBD1. Gene TRBJ2-7 matches the end of the DNA better, so the J call may be wrong. This CDR3 spans 12 amino acids. Germline CDR1 is MDHEN and CDR2 is SYDVKM. The CDR3 DNA follows: TGTGCCAGCAGCTCGGACAGGTACGAGCAGTACTTC. Its protein is CASSSDRYEQYF.

This clonotype was seen only a few times. The chain has TRBV12-3 or TRBV12-4 and TRBJ1-1, with 8 nucleotides matching TRBD1. The CDR3 has 16 amino acids. V shed 5 bases, J shed 0 bases, and the junction held 8 bases outside the gene matches. This chain's CDR3 is CASSSPGTGLNTEAFF. CDR3 DNA sequence: TGTGCCAGCAGTAGTCCCGGGACAGGTTTGAACACTGAAGCTTTCTTT.

This clonotype appeared a few times. The V call is TRBV29-1, the J call TRBJ1-1, with 7 bases fitting TRBD1. The ends lost 5 bases at V and 4 bases at J; junction bases unmatched: 19. The V gene's germline CDR1 is SQVTM and CDR2 ANQGSEA. CDR3 length: 17 residues. The CDR3 DNA reads as TGCAGCGTTCCGCAGTGGGAGGGGGCCCTAGGGTTCACTGAAGCTTTCTTT. Translation gives CSVPQWEGALGFTEAFF.